This TCR beta chain was captured by sequencing in a study of glioma-infiltrating T cells. The iRepertoire nested amplicon-rescue multiplex PCR amplified TCR alpha and beta CDR3s from RNA. One-step reverse transcription and amplification started from approximately 100-400 ng of tissue mRNA or PBMC total RNA. TCRdb fed the multiplex PCR reads into MiXCR, producing one record per CDR3 protein. Among some 5,000 distinct CDR3 sequences listed, over 40% were seen once. By sample fraction, this clonotype is medium-sized. This clonotype was sampled from a human donor with low-grade glioma or glioblastoma, undergoing nonglioma brain surgery, or in good health (not recorded which). Sequencing input: glioma tissue, nonneoplastic brain tissue, or PBMCs (not recorded which).

The CDR3 DNA reads TGTGCCAGCTTGGACTCCAGGGGGCCGTTCACTGAAGCTTTCTTT. Its protein is CASLDSRGPFTEAFF. The chain uses TRBV28 and TRBJ1-1, with 8 bases aligning to TRBD1. Trimming removed 8 bases from V and 4 bases from J; junction bases left unmatched: 12. This CDR3 contains 15 residues. Germline V gene data show CDR1 as MDHEN and CDR2 as SYDVKM. Full variable domain (rest looked up from reference TRBV28 and TRBJ1-1): DVKVTQSSRYLVKRTGEKVFLECVQDMDHENMFWYRQDPGLGLRLIYFSYDVKMKEKGDIPEGYSVSREKKERFSLILESASTNQTSMYLCASLDSRGPFTEAFFGQGTRLTVV.